These 2 T cell receptor beta chains came from one sample sequenced in a study of cytomegalovirus exposure and HLA in healthy donors. Produced via immunoSEQ multiplex PCR; TCRdb's table is partial and in-frame only. The sample records some 170,000 clones, around nine tenths being singletons. Sequenced: PBMCs. These TCRs come from a man aged 18 to 35 in good health and CMV-seropositive.

The chain joins TRBV9 to TRBJ2-5, with TRBD2 matching over 15 bases. J lost 5 bases, V lost 3 bases, and 8 bases had no gene match. This CDR3 is 17 amino acids long. Germline V lookup: CDR1 SGDLS, CDR2 YYNGEE. CDR3 protein: CASSATGLAGGRETQYF. CDR3 in DNA: TGTGCCAGCAGCGCCACAGGACTAGCGGGGGGGAGGGAGACCCAGTACTTC.

The chain joins TRBV10-3 to TRBJ1-2; a possible D gene is TRBD1 (6 bases). CDR3 length equals 18 residues. V lost 6 bases and J lost 0, with 23 bases in between. From germline, CDR1 is ENHRY and CDR2 SYGVKD. CDR3 residues: CAIRARDTYSLANYGYTF. The CDR3 DNA reads TGTGCCATCAGGGCCCGGGACACATACTCACTAGCTAACTATGGCTACACCTTC.